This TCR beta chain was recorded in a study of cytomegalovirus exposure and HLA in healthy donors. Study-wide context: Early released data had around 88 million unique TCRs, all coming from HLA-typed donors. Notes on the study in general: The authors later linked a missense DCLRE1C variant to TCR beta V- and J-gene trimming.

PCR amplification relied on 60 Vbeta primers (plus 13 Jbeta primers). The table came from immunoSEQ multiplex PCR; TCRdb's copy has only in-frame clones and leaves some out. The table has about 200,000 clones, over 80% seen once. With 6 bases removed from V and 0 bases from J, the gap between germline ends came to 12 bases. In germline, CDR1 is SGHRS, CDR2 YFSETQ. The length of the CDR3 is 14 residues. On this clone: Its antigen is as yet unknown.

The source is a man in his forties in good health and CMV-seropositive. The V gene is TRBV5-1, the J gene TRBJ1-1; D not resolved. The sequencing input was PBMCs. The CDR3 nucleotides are TGCGCCAGCACCCCGGGAGGGTTGAACACTGAAGCTTTCTTT. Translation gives CASTPGGLNTEAFF.